The present T cell receptor beta chain was sequenced within a study of vaccination and CD4 T cells after COVID-19. As for the study in general: In the convalescent cohort, there were six males and four females, two of them Hispanic. As a positive control, some control cultures were given a CEFX pool, while others were given an HIV-1 Nef pool or no peptide. Participants received two doses of either BNT162b2 or mRNA-1273 vaccine.

Germline CDR1 reads SNHLY; CDR2 reads FYNNEI. V lost 8 bases and J lost 5, with 19 bases in between. The CDR3 length is 16 residues. Treatment defined: roughly 10-day PBMC culture with coronavirus spike peptide pools or control peptides (ViraFEST assay). Comments on this clonotype: No antigen is known for it.

Overall study results and limits: The authors studied relatively few convalescent patients and analyzed no early post-infection timepoints.

At the Johns Hopkins FTIC core, DNA taken from cultured CD4+ T cells was sequenced by way of the Oncomine TCR Beta short-read assay. In TCRdb, the PCR reads were re-called with MiXCR into one record per CDR3 protein. This table has about 12,000 distinct CDR3 sequences, around half appearing once. The chain carries TRBV2 and TRBJ1-6, with D possibly TRBD1 on 5 matching bases. The receptor was isolated from a human donor with COVID-19. This specimen consisted of cultured CD4+ T cells from blood, obtained after SARS-CoV-2 vaccination. The CDR3: CASSLRQQSNNSPLHF. DNA for the CDR3: TGTGCCAGCTCGCTGCGACAGCAATCAAATAATTCACCCCTCCACTTT.